This entry lists 24 T cell receptor beta chains sequenced from one sample in a study of blood T cell repertoires in COVID-19. TCRdb's copy holds only in-frame clones and misses some; the assay was immunoSEQ multiplex PCR. The table records under 150,000 clones, about 80% of them present only once. The sequenced sample consisted of peripheral blood. These TCRs come from a man in his 60s with acute or convalescent COVID-19.

Only one count was recorded for this clone. The chain is built from TRBV19 and TRBJ2-4, with D maybe TRBD1 (6 bases). This CDR3 is 13 amino acids long. Germline CDR1 LNHDA, CDR2 SQIVND (reference sequence). Between the trimmed V and J ends, which lost 1 base and 8 bases, there was a span of 9 bases. CDR3 nucleotides: TGTGCCAGTAGTATAGGGCAGGGGTACATTCAGTACTTC. Its translation is CASSIGQGYIQYF. The full variable domain, with the rest looked up from reference TRBV19 and TRBJ2-4, is DGGITQSPKYLFRKEGQNVTLSCEQNLNHDAMYWYRQDPGQGLRLIYYSQIVNDFQKGDIAEGYSVSREKKESFPLTVTSAQKNPTAFYLCASSIGQGYIQYFGAGTRLSVL.

The chain recombines TRBV2 with TRBJ2-7; 9 bases are a match to TRBD1. Per germline, CDR1 SNHLY and CDR2 FYNNEI. The V gene end was trimmed by 4 bases and the J gene end by 0 bases; junction bases not matched to a gene: 19. This CDR3 is built from 20 residues. The CDR3 region has the DNA TGTGCCAGCAGTGCAAGAACCGGGACAGGGTCTCTTTGGGCCTCCTACGAGCAGTACTTC. Protein product: CASSARTGTGSLWASYEQYF.

This clone was picked up one time. This rearrangement joins TRBV13 to TRBJ1-5, with D hard to call. This CDR3 is built from 15 residues. With 2 bases removed from V and 9 bases from J, the gap between germline ends came to 17 bases. Looked up from germline, CDR1 is PRHDT and CDR2 is FYEKMQ (reference sequence). As DNA, the CDR3 is TGTGCCAGCAGCTTACAGCGGCGCCCGGCATGGCCCCAGCATTTT. Translated, it gives CASSLQRRPAWPQHF.

This clone showed up just a few times. This chain links TRBV3-1 (or the pseudogene TRBV3-2) with TRBJ2-5, with 9 bases fitting TRBD2. Germline V CDR1 and CDR2: LGHDT, YNNKEL (reference sequence). The CDR3 length is 16 residues. V lost 3 bases, J lost 5 bases, and 10 bases stayed unmatched. CDR3 nucleotides: TGTGCCAGCAGCCAGTTGGGTAGCGGGGGAGGGGAGACCCAGTACTTC. It encodes CASSQLGSGGGETQYF.

In its sample, this clone was seen a few times. The chain is built from TRBV5-1 and TRBJ1-5, with 7 bases that match TRBD1. V was clipped by 4 bases and J by 1 base; unmatched bases: 5. Germline CDR1 and CDR2: SGHRS and YFSETQ. The CDR3 has 15 amino acids. The CDR3 sequence: CASSPGTESNQPQHF. DNA of the CDR3: TGCGCCAGCAGCCCCGGGACAGAGAGCAATCAGCCCCAGCATTTT.

The chain couples TRBV15 to TRBJ2-1; D is ambiguous. The CDR3 contains 13 residues. Germline V gene data show CDR1 as LNHNV and CDR2 as YYDKDF (reference sequence). V shed 2 bases and J shed 5 bases, with 7 bases lying between them. The CDR3 coding sequence is TGTGCCACCAGCAGACTCCTTAACAATGAGCAGTTCTTC. This sequence encodes CATSRLLNNEQFF.

This clone occurred many times. V usage is TRBV7-2 and J usage is TRBJ2-7; the match to TRBD2 covers 9 bases. CDR3 size: 15 residues. From germline, CDR1 is SGHTA and CDR2 FQGNSA. Losses at the gene ends were 1 base for V and 5 bases for J; bases not matched to a gene: 6. The CDR3: CASSLGAGGFDEQYF. The CDR3 nucleotides read TGTGCCAGCAGCTTAGGAGCGGGAGGCTTCGACGAGCAGTACTTC.

The chain is built from TRBV3-1 (or the pseudogene TRBV3-2) and TRBJ1-1; unclear D gene. Germline lookup yields CDR1 LGHDT and CDR2 YNNKEL (reference sequence). V was shortened by 4 bases and J by 1 base, with 10 bases between the two germline ends. The CDR3 is 14 residues long. The CDR3 nucleotides read TGTGCCAGCAGCCCTTTAGCGGGGAACACTGAAGCTTTCTTT. It translates to CASSPLAGNTEAFF.

The V and J genes are TRBV19 and TRBJ1-1; D possibly corresponds to TRBD1 (5 bases). The CDR3 is 17 amino acids. CDR1 is LNHDA, CDR2 SQIVND, per germline (reference sequence). V was cut by 1 base and J by 0 bases, with 15 bases left in between. The CDR3 spells CASSIVAVGRVNTEAFF. The CDR3 nucleotides read TGTGCCAGTAGTATAGTGGCTGTGGGCAGGGTGAACACTGAAGCTTTCTTT.

This sequence joins TRBV19 and TRBJ2-3; TRBD2 matches 8 bases. V shed 11 bases, J shed 4 bases, and the junction held 8 bases outside the gene matches. CDR3 length equals 13 residues. The V gene's germline CDR1 is LNHDA and CDR2 SQIVND (reference sequence). The CDR3: CARGGYPPDTQYF. The CDR3 coding sequence is TGTGCCCGGGGGGGTTATCCCCCAGATACGCAGTATTTT.

The gene calls are TRBV3-1 (or the pseudogene TRBV3-2) and TRBJ2-3; D call uncertain. Looked up from germline, CDR1 is LGHDT and CDR2 is YNNKEL (reference sequence). V gave up 4 bases and J gave up 0 bases, with 20 bases separating them. The CDR3 consists of 18 residues. The CDR3: CASSPPWAASFSTDTQYF. CDR3 DNA sequence: TGTGCCAGCAGCCCTCCCTGGGCCGCATCCTTTAGCACAGATACGCAGTATTTT.

V usage is TRBV11-2 and J usage is TRBJ1-2; D unresolved. The CDR3 is 15 amino acids. Trimming shortened V by 1 base and J by 3 bases, and 12 bases separated the two germline ends. Germline loops: CDR1 SGHAT, CDR2 FQNNGV. CDR3 DNA: TGTGCCAGCAGCTTAGGACTTGGGTCTTACTATGGCTACACCTTC. Protein: CASSLGLGSYYGYTF.

This sequence joins TRBV24-1 and TRBJ2-1; a weak D match, TRBD1 (6 bases). This CDR3 spans 12 amino acids. CDR1 and CDR2 (germline): KGHDR, SFDVKD. Trimming left V 9 bases short and J 13 bases short, with 18 bases between. CDR3: CATRDITQNQFF. In nucleotides, the CDR3 is TGTGCCACCCGGGACATCACACAAAATCAGTTCTTC.

The DNA for the CDR3 is TGTGCCAGCAGCGTAGTTACTACGGGGCCCCAGCATTTT. Encoded protein: CASSVVTTGPQHF. The rearrangement joins TRBV9 to TRBJ1-5; D ambiguous. Trimming left V 0 bases short and J 9 bases short, with 10 bases between. The CDR3 spans 13 residues. Germline CDR1 and CDR2: SGDLS and YYNGEE.

This sequence joins TRBV28 and TRBJ1-5; 8 bases align to TRBD1. This CDR3 is 16 amino acids long. The junction had 10 bases not matched to a gene; V was cut back by 6 bases and J by 3 bases. Per the germline V gene, CDR1 is MDHEN and CDR2 is SYDVKM. This chain's CDR3 is CASRHLRQGLNQPQHF. The CDR3 DNA reads TGTGCCAGCAGGCACCTCCGACAGGGGCTCAATCAGCCCCAGCATTTT.

This clone was seen more than once but under ten times. The V and J genes are TRBV3-1 (or the pseudogene TRBV3-2) and TRBJ2-2; D gene ambiguous. The CDR3 has 15 residues. V shed 0 bases and J shed 1 base, with 6 bases lying between them. The germline gives CDR1 LGHDT, CDR2 YNNKEL (reference sequence). The CDR3 sequence: CASSQDNRNTGELFF. The CDR3, as DNA: TGTGCCAGCAGCCAAGATAACAGGAACACCGGGGAGCTGTTTTTT.

This clone was counted between two and nine times. The V call is TRBV7-2, the J call TRBJ2-3; 8 nucleotides align to TRBD2. The V gene's germline CDR1 is SGHTA and CDR2 FQGNSA. V was clipped by 0 bases and J by 5 bases; unmatched bases: 4. CDR3 length: 15 residues. The CDR3 DNA sequence: TGTGCCAGCAGCTTAGCCGGGACTAGTTTAGATACGCAGTATTTT. Residues: CASSLAGTSLDTQYF.

The chain employs TRBV7-9 and TRBJ2-1; 13 nucleotides line up with TRBD2. Germline CDR1 and CDR2: SEHNR and FQNEAQ (reference sequence). This CDR3 has 18 residues. V trimming: 5 bases; J trimming: 4 bases; junction bases outside the gene matches: 11. CDR3 sequence (DNA): TGTGCCAGCAGCCCTCGGACTAGCGGGAGTGGGTCTTACAATGAGCAGTTCTTC. Residues: CASSPRTSGSGSYNEQFF.

The V call is TRBV7-3, the J call TRBJ2-3; D unclear. Trimming removed 1 base from V and 6 bases from J, with 8 bases in between. The CDR3 runs 13 residues. Germline loops: CDR1 SGHTA, CDR2 FQGTGA. CDR3 sequence: CASSLISSDTQYF. The CDR3 DNA sequence: TGTGCCAGCAGCTTAATTAGCAGCGATACGCAGTATTTT.

The chain employs TRBV28 and TRBJ2-1; possible D gene TRBD2, 6 bases. From germline, CDR1 is MDHEN and CDR2 SYDVKM. Trimming pared 5 bases from V and 7 bases from J, leaving 9 bases between. The CDR3 contains 12 residues. The DNA for the CDR3 is TGTGCCAGCAGTCTCCGGGAGAATGAGCAGTTCTTC. Residues: CASSLRENEQFF.

This clone was recorded only once. This chain links TRBV18 with TRBJ2-7; D remains ambiguous. The CDR3 consists of 13 residues. CDR1 and CDR2 (germline): KGHSH, LQKENI. Trimming shortened V by 4 bases and J by 4 bases, and 11 bases separated the two germline ends. The CDR3 DNA is TGTGCCAGCTCACGAGACAATATGTACGAGCAGTACTTC. This translates into CASSRDNMYEQYF.

Here the CDR3 reads CASSGQYNQPQHF. The CDR3 bases are TGTGCCAGCAGTGGACAGTACAATCAGCCCCAGCATTTT. This chain connects TRBV2 to TRBJ1-5, with a tentative D call TRBD1 (5 bases). V dropped 4 bases and J dropped 3 bases, with 7 bases sitting between them. CDR1 is SNHLY, CDR2 FYNNEI, per germline. The CDR3 consists of 13 residues.

The chain carries TRBV27 and TRBJ1-2, with 12 bases matching TRBD1. This CDR3 is 14 amino acids long. Germline-derived CDR1 and CDR2 are MNHEY and SMNVEV (reference sequence). After removal of 3 bases from V and 8 bases from J, the junction contained 4 bases not matched to a gene. The CDR3 DNA reads TGTGCCAGCAGTTTCTCCGGGACAGGGGGCGGCTACACCTTC. This sequence encodes CASSFSGTGGGYTF.

CDR3 protein: CASSLAGWSGYTF. DNA of the CDR3: TGCGCCAGCAGCTTGGCAGGGTGGAGTGGCTACACCTTC. This sequence joins TRBV5-1 and TRBJ1-2; TRBD1 is a possible D gene (5 bases). The CDR3 length is 13 residues. V shed 0 bases and J shed 7 bases, with 10 bases lying between them. CDR1 is SGHRS and CDR2 is YFSETQ in the germline V gene.